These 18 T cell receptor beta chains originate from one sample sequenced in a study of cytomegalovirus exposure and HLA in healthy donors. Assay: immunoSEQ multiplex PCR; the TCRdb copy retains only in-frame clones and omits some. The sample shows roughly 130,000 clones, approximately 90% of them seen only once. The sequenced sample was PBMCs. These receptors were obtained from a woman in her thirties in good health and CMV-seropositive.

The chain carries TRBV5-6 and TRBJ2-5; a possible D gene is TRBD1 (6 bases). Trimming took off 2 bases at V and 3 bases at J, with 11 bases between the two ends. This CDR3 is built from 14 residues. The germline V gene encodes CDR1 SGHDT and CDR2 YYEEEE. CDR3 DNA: TGTGCCAGCAGCTTCTTGGACAGAAAAGAGACCCAGTACTTC. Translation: CASSFLDRKETQYF.

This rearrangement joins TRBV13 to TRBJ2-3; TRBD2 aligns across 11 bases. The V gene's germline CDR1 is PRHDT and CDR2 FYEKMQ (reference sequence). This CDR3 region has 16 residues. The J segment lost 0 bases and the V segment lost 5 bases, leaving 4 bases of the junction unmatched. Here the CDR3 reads CASSPGTSGSTDTQYF. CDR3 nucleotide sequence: TGTGCCAGCAGCCCAGGGACTAGCGGAAGCACAGATACGCAGTATTTT.

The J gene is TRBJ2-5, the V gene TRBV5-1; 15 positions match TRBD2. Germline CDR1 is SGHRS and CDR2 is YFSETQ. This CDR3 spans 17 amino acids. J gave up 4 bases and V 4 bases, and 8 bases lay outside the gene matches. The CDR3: CASSHGRGLAGGETQYF. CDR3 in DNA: TGCGCCAGCAGCCATGGCAGGGGACTAGCGGGAGGAGAGACCCAGTACTTC.

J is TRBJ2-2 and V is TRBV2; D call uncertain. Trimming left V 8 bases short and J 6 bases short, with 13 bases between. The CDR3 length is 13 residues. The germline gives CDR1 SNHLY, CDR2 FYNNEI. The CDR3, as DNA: TGTGCCAGCGCCACTACGCCCCCCGGGGAGCTGTTTTTT. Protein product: CASATTPPGELFF. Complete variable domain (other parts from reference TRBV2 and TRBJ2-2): EPEVTQTPSHQVTQMGQEVILRCVPISNHLYFYWYRQILGQKVEFLVSFYNNEISEKSEIFDDQFSVERPDGSNFTLKIRSTKLEDSAMYFCASATTPPGELFFGEGSRLTVL.

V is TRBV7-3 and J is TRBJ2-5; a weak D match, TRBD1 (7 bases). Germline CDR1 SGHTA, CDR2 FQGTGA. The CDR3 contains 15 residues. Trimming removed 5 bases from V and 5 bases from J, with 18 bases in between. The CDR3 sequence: CASSAGRGDVETQYF. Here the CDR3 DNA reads TGTGCCAGCAGCGCGGGCAGGGGGGATGTGGAGACCCAGTACTTC.

DNA of the CDR3: TGCGCCAGCAGCCAAGTCCAGCGGCTAGCGGGGACTGATACGCAGTATTTT. It specifies CASSQVQRLAGTDTQYF. The V gene is TRBV4-1, the J gene TRBJ2-3, with 9 bases aligning to TRBD2. The CDR3 length is 17 residues. Germline V gene sequence: CDR1 MGHRA, CDR2 YSYEKL. J was trimmed by 6 bases and V by 1 base; bases with no gene match: 11.

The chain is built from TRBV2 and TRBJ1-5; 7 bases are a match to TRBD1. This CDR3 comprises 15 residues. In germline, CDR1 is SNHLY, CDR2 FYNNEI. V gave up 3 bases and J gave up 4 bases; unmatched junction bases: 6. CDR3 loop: CASSEETGRNQPQHF. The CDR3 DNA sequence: TGTGCCAGCAGTGAGGAGACAGGGAGGAATCAGCCCCAGCATTTT.

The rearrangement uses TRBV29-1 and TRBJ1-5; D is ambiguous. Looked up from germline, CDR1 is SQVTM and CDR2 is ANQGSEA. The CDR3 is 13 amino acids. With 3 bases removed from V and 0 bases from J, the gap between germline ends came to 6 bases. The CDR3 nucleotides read TGCAGCGTTGAGGAGGATAGCAATCAGCCCCAGCATTTT. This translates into CSVEEDSNQPQHF.

The CDR3 DNA reads TGTGCCAGCACCCAAGGCAGAGGGATGGAGACCCAGTACTTC. Amino acids: CASTQGRGMETQYF. The rearrangement joins TRBV6-6 to TRBJ2-5, with D possibly TRBD2 on 5 matching bases. Germline V gene lookup returns CDR1 MNHNY and CDR2 SVGAGI (reference sequence). Trimming removed 7 bases from V and 5 bases from J, with 17 bases in between. The CDR3 sequence is 14 residues long.

The CDR3 region is CASSPGTGLYTIYF. The CDR3 DNA reads as TGTGCCAGCAGCCCAGGGACAGGGCTTTACACCATATATTTT. The chain couples TRBV9 to TRBJ1-3; the match to TRBD1 covers 9 bases. Trimming cost V 4 bases and J 8 bases; bases outside gene matches: 7. Per germline, CDR1 SGDLS and CDR2 YYNGEE. The CDR3 has 14 amino acids.

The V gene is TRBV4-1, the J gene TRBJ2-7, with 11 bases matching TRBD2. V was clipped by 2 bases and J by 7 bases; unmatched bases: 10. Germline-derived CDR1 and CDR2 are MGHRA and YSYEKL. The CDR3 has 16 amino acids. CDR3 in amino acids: CASSQMGLAVWEEQYF. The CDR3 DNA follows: TGCGCCAGCAGCCAAATGGGACTAGCGGTTTGGGAAGAGCAGTACTTC.

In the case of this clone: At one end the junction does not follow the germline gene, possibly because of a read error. This CDR3 is CASSRPGQGNHGYTF. In nucleotides, the CDR3 is TGTGCCAGCAGTCGCCCGGGACAGGGTAACCATGGCTACACCTTC. This chain connects TRBV2 to TRBJ1-2, with TRBD1 matching over 9 bases. Per germline, CDR1 SNHLY and CDR2 FYNNEI. This CDR3 is 15 amino acids long.

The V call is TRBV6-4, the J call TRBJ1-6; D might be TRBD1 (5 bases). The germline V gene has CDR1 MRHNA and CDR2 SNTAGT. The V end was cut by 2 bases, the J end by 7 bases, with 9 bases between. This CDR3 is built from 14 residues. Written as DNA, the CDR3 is TGTGCCAGCAGTGACCGGGGGGAGAATTCACCCCTCCACTTT. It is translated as CASSDRGENSPLHF.

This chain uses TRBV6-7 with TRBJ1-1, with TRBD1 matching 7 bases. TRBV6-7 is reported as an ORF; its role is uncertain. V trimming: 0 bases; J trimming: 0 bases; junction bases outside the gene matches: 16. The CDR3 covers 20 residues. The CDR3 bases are TGTGCCAGCAGTTACTCGATGCCGGGCGACAGGGACAGAATGAACACTGAAGCTTTCTTT. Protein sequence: CASSYSMPGDRDRMNTEAFF.

CDR3 residues: CASSVSPGQGYEQYF. The CDR3, as DNA: TGTGCCAGCAGCGTGAGTCCGGGACAGGGATACGAGCAGTACTTC. The chain couples TRBV9 to TRBJ2-7; 9 nucleotides match TRBD1. The CDR3 has 15 amino acids. V lost 2 bases, J lost 4 bases, and 7 bases stayed unmatched. The germline V gene has CDR1 SGDLS and CDR2 YYNGEE.

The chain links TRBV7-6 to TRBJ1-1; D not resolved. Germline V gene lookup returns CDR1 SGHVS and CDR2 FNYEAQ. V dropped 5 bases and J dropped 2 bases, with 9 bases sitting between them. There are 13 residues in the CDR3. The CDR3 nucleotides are TGTGCCAGCAGCATTAGTCACAACACTGAAGCTTTCTTT. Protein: CASSISHNTEAFF.

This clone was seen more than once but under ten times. In DNA form, the CDR3 reads TGCGCCAGCAGCGACACCCACTCTGGAAACACCATATATTTT. This encodes CASSDTHSGNTIYF. This rearrangement joins TRBV5-1 to TRBJ1-3; no firm D call. Looked up from germline, CDR1 is SGHRS and CDR2 is YFSETQ. This CDR3 contains 14 residues. Trimming left V 4 bases short and J 0 bases short, with 8 bases between.

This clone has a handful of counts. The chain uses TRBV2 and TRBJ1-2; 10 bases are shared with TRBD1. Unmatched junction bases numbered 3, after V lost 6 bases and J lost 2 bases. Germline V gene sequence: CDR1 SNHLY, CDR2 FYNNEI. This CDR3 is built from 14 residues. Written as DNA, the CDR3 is TGTGCCAGCAGAGGGACAGGGGAAAACTATGGCTACACCTTC. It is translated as CASRGTGENYGYTF.